This T cell receptor (beta chain) derives from a study of CD8 T cells in Susac syndrome. FACS was used to enrich TEMRA cells, whereas the CD8+ and CD4+ T cells were obtained by negative isolation. On this clonotype itself: Its antigen is as yet unknown.

The study, taken as a whole, reports: The authors acknowledged that their TCR sequencing and HLA analysis involved a relatively small number of individuals.

When the RNA was reverse transcribed, random hexamers were used with an input of roughly 0.45 to 1 ug. Amplification of TCR beta CDR3 spanned 54 Vbeta and 13 Jbeta via immunoSEQ multiplex PCR. In TCRdb, the immunoSEQ multiplex PCR reads were re-called with MiXCR into one record per CDR3 protein. Altogether about 52,000 distinct CDR3 sequences are present, 90% to 95% being singletons, with the ten largest covering roughly 0.5%. The length of the CDR3 is 16 residues. Germline CDR1 is SNHLY and CDR2 is FYNNEI. Trimming took off 6 bases at V and 0 bases at J, with 18 bases between the two ends. The sequence came from a human donor with multiple sclerosis. What was sequenced was CD8+ T cells from PBMCs. This chain links TRBV2 with TRBJ2-7; D remains unclear. The CDR3 region is CASRHPYWVDSYEQYF. In nucleotides, the CDR3 is TGTGCCAGCAGACACCCGTACTGGGTTGACTCCTACGAGCAGTACTTC.